These 2 T cell receptor beta chains share one sample of origin, sequenced in a study of early T cells in non-severe SARS-CoV-2 infection. TCRdb re-derived calls from the 5' RACE reads in MiXCR, one entry per CDR3 protein. Altogether about 34,000 distinct CDR3 sequences are present, about 6.5% being singletons, with the ten largest covering around 7.1%. Sequences were obtained from whole blood. Receptors were obtained from an adult who was a healthcare worker with PCR-confirmed SARS-CoV-2 infection or an uninfected control (not recorded which).

The chain couples TRBV5-3 to TRBJ2-2; D ambiguous. TRBV5-3 is filed as an ORF, its function uncertain. The CDR3 spans 15 residues. V lost 0 bases to trimming and J lost 4 bases, with 10 bases between them. The CDR3 sequence: CARSLDVHGTGELFF. DNA for the CDR3: TGTGCCAGAAGCTTGGACGTACACGGCACCGGGGAGCTGTTTTTT.

The sample holds a few counts of this clonotype. The J gene is TRBJ1-6, the V gene TRBV6-6; D is unclear. The CDR3 consists of 12 residues. Trimming cost V 3 bases and J 9 bases, with 6 bases left between them. Per the germline V gene, CDR1 is MNHNY and CDR2 is SVGAGI (reference sequence). As DNA, the CDR3 is TGTGCCAGCAGTTATAAGAGTTCACCCCTCCACTTT. This sequence encodes CASSYKSSPLHF.